Sequencing of this T cell receptor (beta chain) was carried out in a study of blood T cell repertoires in COVID-19. Overall study context: Donors in the United States, Italy and Spain gave samples during acute or convalescent COVID-19. Sources were T cells, B-cell-depleted T cells, or PBMCs; the material itself was cDNA or gDNA.

Trimming cost V 3 bases and J 1 base; bases outside gene matches: 11. CDR1 is LNHDA, CDR2 SQIVND, per germline (reference sequence). The CDR3 spans 18 residues. Sequencing was performed with immunoSEQ multiplex PCR; in TCRdb, only in-frame clones are kept and a portion is missing. The sample lists about 220,000 clones; 82% were seen once. What was sequenced was peripheral blood. This clonotype was obtained from a woman in her 70s with COVID-19, enrolled during active disease. V usage is TRBV19 and J usage is TRBJ2-2, with TRBD2 identical over 7 bases. The CDR3 protein is CASSMGGSFVRNTGELFF. Here the CDR3 DNA reads TGTGCCAGTAGTATGGGCGGGAGCTTCGTTAGGAACACCGGGGAGCTGTTTTTT.